Each of the 27 T cell receptor beta chains below was sequenced from the same sample in a study of cytomegalovirus exposure and HLA in healthy donors. PCR involved 60 Vbeta and 13 Jbeta primers. The protocol was immunoSEQ multiplex PCR, while the TCRdb copy is restricted to in-frame clones and leaves out a portion. The sample yields 150,000 to 200,000 clones, approximately 84% seen once. Sequencing was done on a sample of PBMCs. The receptors stem from a girl between 5 and 17 years old in good health and CMV-seropositive.

This rearrangement joins TRBV27 to TRBJ2-3, with a weak D call TRBD1 (6 bases). Germline V gives CDR1 MNHEY, CDR2 SMNVEV (reference sequence). The CDR3 is 15 amino acids. Deletions cut 4 bases from V and 2 bases from J, with 13 bases between. For the CDR3, the DNA is TGTGCCAGCAGTTCCCGAGTGGGGGCCACAGATACGCAGTATTTT. It yields the protein CASSSRVGATDTQYF.

For this clone: Other DNA sequences in this specimen translate into the identical CDR3. V gene TRBV9 combines with J gene TRBJ2-1; maybe TRBD1 (6 bases). CDR1 is SGDLS, CDR2 YYNGEE, per germline. V was cut by 1 base and J by 0 bases, with 8 bases left in between. The CDR3 length is 15 residues. The CDR3 loop reads CASSVQGSSYNEQFF. As DNA, the CDR3 is TGTGCCAGCAGCGTACAGGGGAGCTCCTACAATGAGCAGTTCTTC. Full variable domain (missing parts from reference TRBV9 and TRBJ2-1): DSGVTQTPKHLITATGQRVTLRCSPRSGDLSVYWYQQSLDQGLQFLIQYYNGEERAKGNILERFSAQQFPDLHSELNLSSLELGDSALYFCASSVQGSSYNEQFFGPGTRLTVL.

This rearrangement joins TRBV18 to TRBJ1-1, with D possibly TRBD1 on 5 matching bases. From germline, CDR1 is KGHSH and CDR2 LQKENI. The CDR3 consists of 13 residues. V was clipped by 4 bases and J by 8 bases, with 14 bases between them. In DNA form, the CDR3 reads TGTGCCAGCTCACTAAGAGTAGACAGAGAAGCTTTCTTT. Translating it yields CASSLRVDREAFF.

A few counts support this clone. The CDR3 sequence is CASSLSHPGGADYGYTF. The CDR3, as DNA: TGTGCCAGCAGTTTATCACATCCGGGGGGCGCTGACTATGGCTACACCTTC. V is TRBV27 and J is TRBJ1-2; a possible D gene is TRBD1 (6 bases). Germline CDR1 MNHEY, CDR2 SMNVEV (reference sequence). Trimming cost V 0 bases and J 3 bases, with 17 bases left between them. There are 17 residues in the CDR3.

The chain uses TRBV6-4 and TRBJ1-1; D is perhaps TRBD1 (6 bases). Looked up from germline, CDR1 is MRHNA and CDR2 is SNTAGT. This CDR3 has 16 residues. Deletions cut 2 bases from V and 0 bases from J, with 13 bases between. The CDR3 spells CASSDDDRPLNTEAFF. The CDR3 DNA reads as TGTGCCAGCAGTGACGATGACAGGCCACTGAACACTGAAGCTTTCTTT.

In this sample, this clone turned up a few times. The chain couples TRBV5-5 to TRBJ1-5; D is ambiguous. Trimming pared 4 bases from V and 4 bases from J, leaving 15 bases between. The germline gives CDR1 SGHKS, CDR2 YYEKEE (reference sequence). The CDR3 covers 15 residues. In nucleotides, the CDR3 is TGTGCCAGCAGCGGTGGCGTGGGAGGAAATCAGCCCCAGCATTTT. This encodes CASSGGVGGNQPQHF.

This clone occurred once. The gene calls are TRBV30 and TRBJ2-1; unclear D gene. This CDR3 is built from 14 residues. Germline CDR1 and CDR2: GTSNPN and SVGIG (reference sequence). V was pared by 0 bases and J by 3 bases, with 9 bases between. As DNA, the CDR3 is TGTGCCTGGAGTGTTGCGACTCACTACAATGAGCAGTTCTTC. This codes for CAWSVATHYNEQFF.

The V gene is TRBV18, the J gene TRBJ2-5; weak D call: TRBD2 (6 bases). CDR1 and CDR2 from the germline V gene are KGHSH and LQKENI. V gave up 6 bases and J gave up 5 bases, with 19 bases separating them. The CDR3 consists of 15 residues. This CDR3 reads CASSPTAGTGETQYF. As DNA, the CDR3 is TGTGCCAGCTCCCCTACCGCGGGGACGGGCGAGACCCAGTACTTC.

About this clone: An end of the junction differs from the germline gene, which may be a read error. J is TRBJ1-5 and V is TRBV5-6; D perhaps matches TRBD1 (6 bases). This CDR3 is 15 amino acids long. CDR1 and CDR2 (germline): SGHDT, YYEEEE. As DNA, the CDR3 is TGTGCCAGCAGCATACAGGGATCCTGGAATCAGCTCCAGCATTTT. Its translation: CASSIQGSWNQLQHF.

A note on this clone: The junction shows a germline mismatch at one end, possibly a read error. The same CDR3 can be traced to other DNA sequences in this sample. The chain links TRBV6-1 to TRBJ1-4; 9 nucleotides agree with TRBD1. The CDR3 covers 13 residues. Per the germline V gene, CDR1 is MNHNS and CDR2 is SASEGT. CDR3 nucleotides: TGTGCCAGTAGTGGACAGGGGCCCGGAAAACTGTTTTTT. This encodes CASSGQGPGKLFF.

The chain couples TRBV9 to TRBJ2-3; 12 nucleotides agree with TRBD2. The CDR3 contains 16 residues. The trim removed 0 bases at V and 1 base at J, leaving 0 bases unmatched. Per the germline V gene, CDR1 is SGDLS and CDR2 is YYNGEE. The CDR3 sequence is CASSVGLAGGTDTQYF. The CDR3 bases are TGTGCCAGCAGCGTAGGACTAGCGGGAGGCACAGATACGCAGTATTTT.

The chain recombines TRBV6-6 with TRBJ1-2, with D maybe TRBD1 (5 bases). The CDR3 consists of 14 residues. Trimming stripped 0 bases from V and 6 bases from J, with 11 bases between. Germline V CDR1 and CDR2: MNHNY, SVGAGI (reference sequence). The CDR3 nucleotides read TGTGCCAGCAGTTACTCCAGGGTTTACGATGGCTACACCTTC. Translated: CASSYSRVYDGYTF.

The V call is TRBV18, the J call TRBJ2-5; 9 bases align to TRBD1. J gave up 5 bases and V 3 bases, and 4 bases lay outside the gene matches. CDR1 and CDR2 from the germline V gene are KGHSH and LQKENI. The CDR3 spans 14 residues. CDR3 sequence (DNA): TGTGCCAGCTCACCGGGACAGGGTGTGGAGACCCAGTACTTC. This codes for CASSPGQGVETQYF.

The CDR3 DNA is TGTGCCAGCAGCCCGACTAGCGGGGGCCAAGAGACCCAGTACTTC. Its translation is CASSPTSGGQETQYF. The chain employs TRBV4-2 and TRBJ2-5, with 12 bases identical to TRBD2. The germline gives CDR1 LGHNA, CDR2 YNFKEQ. Losses at the gene ends were 4 bases for V and 1 base for J; bases not matched to a gene: 1. The CDR3 sequence is 15 residues long.

This clone was counted only a few times. A far larger clone lies a single base away; this is likely a read error. Other DNA sequences in this specimen translate into the identical CDR3. The chain is built from TRBV5-8 and TRBJ2-7; D unclear. In germline, CDR1 is SGHTS, CDR2 YDEGEE. The CDR3 consists of 14 residues. V was cut by 4 bases and J by 2 bases, with 13 bases left in between. The CDR3 region has the DNA TGTGCCAGCAGCCTGGGGTATGGGCCCTACGAGCAGTACTTC. Encoded protein: CASSLGYGPYEQYF.

The chain employs TRBV10-2 and TRBJ1-1, with D perhaps TRBD1 (6 bases). Deletions cut 10 bases from V and 4 bases from J, with 19 bases between. The CDR3 has 14 residues. Germline CDR1 and CDR2: WSHSY and SAAADI. The CDR3 nucleotides are TGCGCCACCAGCCGGGGGGGCTCGGGCACTGAAGCTTTCTTT. Its protein product is CATSRGGSGTEAFF.

This chain links TRBV7-2 with TRBJ1-2, with 8 bases identical to TRBD1. Losses at the gene ends were 3 bases for V and 5 bases for J; bases not matched to a gene: 5. The CDR3 runs to 14 residues. Germline V gives CDR1 SGHTA, CDR2 FQGNSA. This CDR3 reads CASSFQGAQYGYTF. Here the CDR3 DNA reads TGTGCCAGCAGCTTTCAGGGGGCGCAGTATGGCTACACCTTC.

The table lists this clone with a few counts. The chain joins TRBV6-1 to TRBJ2-2; 11 bases align to TRBD2. With V trimmed by 8 bases and J by 6 bases, 5 bases remained unmatched. Looked up from germline, CDR1 is MNHNS and CDR2 is SASEGT. The CDR3 loop spans 14 amino acids. The CDR3 region has the DNA TGTGCCAGCGGGGATAGCGGGGGGGCCGGGGAGCTGTTTTTT. Encoded protein: CASGDSGGAGELFF.

CDR3 coding DNA: TGTGCCTGGAGTAAAATTACAGGGGATTCCCAGCATTTT. This gives the protein CAWSKITGDSQHF. V gene TRBV30 combines with J gene TRBJ1-5, with 7 bases matching TRBD1. The CDR3 loop spans 13 amino acids. The V and J ends lost 2 bases and 11 bases, in that order; junction bases with no gene match: 9. The germline V gene has CDR1 GTSNPN and CDR2 SVGIG (reference sequence). Supplemented by reference TRBV30 and TRBJ1-5, the full variable domain reads SQTIHQWPATLVQPVGSPLSLECTVEGTSNPNLYWYRQAAGRGLQLLFYSVGIGQISSEVPQNLSASRPQDRQFILSSKKLLLSDSGFYLCAWSKITGDSQHFGDGTRLSIL.

This chain links TRBV10-3 with TRBJ2-2; TRBD1 matches at 7 bases. Germline CDR1 reads ENHRY; CDR2 reads SYGVKD. This CDR3 spans 14 amino acids. J was trimmed by 3 bases and V by 6 bases; bases with no gene match: 4. CDR3 nucleotides: TGTGCCATCAGGGGGGACAGAGACACCGGGGAGCTGTTTTTT. This sequence encodes CAIRGDRDTGELFF.

The chain is built from TRBV7-9 and TRBJ1-1; unclear D gene. Germline values: CDR1 SEHNR, CDR2 FQNEAQ (reference sequence). This CDR3 region has 13 residues. The CDR3 DNA sequence: TGTTCCGGTAAAGGAGGCTTGAACACTGAAGCTTTCTTT. Residues: CSGKGGLNTEAFF.

The chain is built from TRBV4-1 and TRBJ1-1; TRBD1 matches at 7 bases. This CDR3 has 19 amino acids. The germline V gene encodes CDR1 MGHRA and CDR2 YSYEKL. J lost 5 bases, V lost 3 bases, and 21 bases had no gene match. The CDR3 reads CASSHQTLRQGKGRTEAFF. CDR3 coding DNA: TGCGCCAGCAGCCACCAGACCCTGAGACAGGGCAAGGGACGGACTGAAGCTTTCTTT.

This clone was counted once. This chain connects TRBV9 to TRBJ1-2; D is perhaps TRBD1 (6 bases). This CDR3 contains 14 residues. The V end was cut by 4 bases, the J end by 8 bases, with 18 bases between. The germline V gene has CDR1 SGDLS and CDR2 YYNGEE. The CDR3 nucleotides are TGTGCCAGCAGCTCGAGGGGGGGAGTAGGCGGCTACACCTTC. Its translation is CASSSRGGVGGYTF.

The chain has TRBV6-4 and TRBJ2-1; maybe TRBD2 (7 bases). The V end was cut by 3 bases, the J end by 4 bases, with 13 bases between. Germline V gives CDR1 MRHNA, CDR2 SNTAGT. The CDR3 runs 15 residues. CDR3 loop: CASSEGGGKYNEQFF. DNA of the CDR3: TGTGCCAGCAGTGAAGGGGGGGGGAAATACAATGAGCAGTTCTTC.

This clone came up a few times. This sequence joins TRBV6-6 and TRBJ2-1; 11 bases map to TRBD1. CDR3 size: 14 residues. The trim removed 2 bases at V and 10 bases at J, leaving 4 bases unmatched. Germline-derived CDR1 and CDR2 are MNHNY and SVGAGI (reference sequence). For the CDR3, the DNA is TGTGCCAGCAGTTACCGGGACAGGGGGTTAGAGCAGTTCTTC. This codes for CASSYRDRGLEQFF.

The V call is TRBV6-5, the J call TRBJ1-5; weak D call: TRBD1 (5 bases). The ends were cut back, 6 bases at V and 4 bases at J, with 7 bases in the middle. CDR3 size: 12 residues. Germline loops: CDR1 MNHEY, CDR2 SVGAGI. CDR3 sequence (DNA): TGTGCCAGCAGCAACAGGAATCAGCCCCAGCATTTT. Translated, it gives CASSNRNQPQHF.

This chain uses TRBV5-1 with TRBJ2-3; perhaps TRBD2 as D (5 bases). The germline V and J ends were trimmed by 4 bases and 6 bases, with 18 bases remaining between them. The length of the CDR3 is 15 residues. The V gene's germline CDR1 is SGHRS and CDR2 YFSETQ. The CDR3 DNA reads TGCGCCAGCAGCGATCTCGGACTCGCCCCGGATACGCAGTATTTT. As protein: CASSDLGLAPDTQYF.